A single TCR beta chain is shown here with its context. The data are from a study of CDR3 diversity in severe acne. MiXCR was run by TCRdb on the PCR reads, yielding one entry per CDR3 protein. The sample includes almost 85,000 distinct CDR3 sequences, 45% to 55% of them seen just once. This CDR3 spans 16 amino acids. Losses at the gene ends were 3 bases for V and 2 bases for J; bases not matched to a gene: 7. Germline CDR1 reads SGHNT; CDR2 reads YYREEE (reference sequence). J is TRBJ2-3 and V is TRBV5-4; 9 bases align to TRBD2. The sample comprised blood. The receptor was isolated from a male donor in good health, without acne. CDR3 coding DNA: TGTGCCAGCAGCTCTTCTAGCGGGGACTTCACAGATACGCAGTATTTT. This gives the protein CASSSSSGDFTDTQYF.